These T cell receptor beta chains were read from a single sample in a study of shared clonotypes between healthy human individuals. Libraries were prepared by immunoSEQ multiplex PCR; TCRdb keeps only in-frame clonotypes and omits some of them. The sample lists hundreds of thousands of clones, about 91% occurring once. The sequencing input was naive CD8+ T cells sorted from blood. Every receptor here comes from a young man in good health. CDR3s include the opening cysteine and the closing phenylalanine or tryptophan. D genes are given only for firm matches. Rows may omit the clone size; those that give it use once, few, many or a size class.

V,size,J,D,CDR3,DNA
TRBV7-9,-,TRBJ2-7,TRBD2,CASSSPRGSRYEQYF,TGTGCCAGCAGCTCTCCTCGCGGGAGTCGCTACGAGCAGTACTTC
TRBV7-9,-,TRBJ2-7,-,CASSPPRQTGEQYF,TGTGCCAGCAGTCCCCCAAGACAGACGGGAGAGCAGTACTTC
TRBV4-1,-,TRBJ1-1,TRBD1,CASSQDRGSTEAFF,TGCGCCAGCAGCCAAGACAGGGGGAGTACTGAAGCTTTCTTT
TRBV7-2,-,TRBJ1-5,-,CASSSRERYDQPQHF,TGTGCCAGCAGCTCGCGGGAAAGGTACGACCAGCCCCAGCATTTT
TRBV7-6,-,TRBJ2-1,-,CASSLAPYLGPTDNEQFF,TGTGCCAGCAGCTTAGCGCCATACTTAGGACCAACTGACAATGAGCAGTTCTTC
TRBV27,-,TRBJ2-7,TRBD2,CASSLTSGLSYEQYF,TGTGCCAGCAGTTTAACTAGCGGGTTATCCTACGAGCAGTACTTC
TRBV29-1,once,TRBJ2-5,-,CSVFPGDYQETQYF,TGCAGCGTTTTCCCAGGGGATTACCAAGAGACCCAGTACTTC
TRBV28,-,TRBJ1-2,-,CASSLYRTGTSGYTF,TGTGCCAGCAGTTTATATCGTACAGGGACGAGCGGCTACACCTTC
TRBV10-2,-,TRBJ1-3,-,CASSEGARSGNTIYF,TGCGCCTCCTCCGAGGGCGCCCGCTCTGGAAACACCATATATTTT
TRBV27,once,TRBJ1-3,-,CASSLSRAGNTIYF,TGTGCCAGCAGTTTATCTAGGGCGGGAAACACCATATATTTT
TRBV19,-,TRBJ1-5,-,CASSTRQGNQPQHF,TGTGCCAGTAGTACCCGACAGGGCAATCAGCCCCAGCATTTT
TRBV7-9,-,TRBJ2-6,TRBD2,CASSNGLAGAGANVLTF,TGTGCCAGCAGCAACGGACTAGCGGGAGCTGGGGCCAACGTCCTGACTTTC
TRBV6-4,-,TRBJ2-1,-,CASSIVPKDEQFF,TGTGCCAGCAGTATAGTACCCAAAGATGAGCAGTTCTTC
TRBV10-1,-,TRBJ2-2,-,CASSESVNSPGELFF,TGCGCCAGCAGTGAGTCGGTAAACTCCCCCGGGGAGCTGTTTTTT
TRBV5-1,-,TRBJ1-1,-,CASSLMNFRDNTEAFF,TGCGCCAGCAGCTTGATGAACTTTCGTGACAACACTGAAGCTTTCTTT
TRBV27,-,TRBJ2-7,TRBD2,CASSSLGSGTYEQYF,TGTGCCAGCAGCTCCCTAGGTAGCGGGACCTACGAGCAGTACTTC
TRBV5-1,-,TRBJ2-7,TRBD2,CASSWTSGSYEQYF,TGCGCCAGCAGCTGGACTAGCGGCTCCTACGAGCAGTACTTC
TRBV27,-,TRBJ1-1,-,CASSKLIGGVNTEAFF,TGTGCCAGCAGTAAACTCATAGGGGGGGTGAACACTGAAGCTTTCTTT
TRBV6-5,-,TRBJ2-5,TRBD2,CASGGSSETQYF,TGTGCCAGCGGCGGGAGCAGCGAGACCCAGTACTTC
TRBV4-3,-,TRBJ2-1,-,CASSQDLSGYNEQFF,TGCGCCAGCAGCCAAGACTTGAGCGGCTACAATGAGCAGTTCTTC
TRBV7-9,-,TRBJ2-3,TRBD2,CASSLPPRTSGGIYDTQYF,TGTGCCAGCAGCTTACCCCCGAGGACTAGCGGGGGCATTTACGATACGCAGTATTTT
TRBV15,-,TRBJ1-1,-,CATSPGAGTEAFF,TGTGCCACCAGCCCAGGGGCCGGGACAGAAGCTTTCTTT
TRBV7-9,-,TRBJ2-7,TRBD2,CASSLGLGQGVEQYF,TGTGCCAGCAGCTTGGGACTAGGGCAAGGCGTCGAGCAGTACTTC
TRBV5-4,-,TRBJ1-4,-,CASSRGVGEEKLFF,TGTGCCAGCAGCAGAGGGGTTGGTGAAGAAAAACTGTTTTTT
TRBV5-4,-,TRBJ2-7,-,CASSLGPTYEQYF,TGTGCCAGCAGCTTGGGACCCACCTACGAGCAGTACTTC
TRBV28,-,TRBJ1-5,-,CASNPRATSNQPQHF,TGTGCCAGCAACCCACGGGCCACTAGCAATCAGCCCCAGCATTTT
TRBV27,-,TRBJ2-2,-,CASSLNLRLTTNTGELFF,TGTGCCAGCAGTTTAAATTTACGGCTGACCACGAACACCGGGGAGCTGTTTTTT
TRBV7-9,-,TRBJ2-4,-,CASSFPGVGLAKNIQYF,TGTGCCAGCAGCTTCCCCGGGGTGGGCCTAGCCAAAAACATTCAGTACTTC
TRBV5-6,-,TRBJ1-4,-,CASSTRQDLNEKLFF,TGTGCCAGCAGCACCCGACAGGACCTCAATGAAAAACTGTTTTTT
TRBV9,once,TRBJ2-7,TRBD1,CASSPYGTGTYEQYF,TGTGCCAGCAGCCCCTACGGGACAGGGACATACGAGCAGTACTTC
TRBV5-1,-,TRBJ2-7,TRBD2,CASSGLAGSDEQYF,TGCGCCAGCAGCGGGCTAGCGGGATCTGACGAGCAGTACTTC
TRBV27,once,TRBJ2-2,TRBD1,CASSGQGQNGELFF,TGTGCCTCATCCGGACAGGGCCAAAACGGGGAGCTGTTTTTT
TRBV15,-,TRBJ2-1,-,CATSRRDSNEQFF,TGTGCCACCAGCCGGAGGGACAGCAATGAGCAGTTCTTC
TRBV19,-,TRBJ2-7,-,CASSPGVHYLDEQYF,TGTGCCAGTAGTCCGGGTGTACATTACCTAGACGAGCAGTACTTC
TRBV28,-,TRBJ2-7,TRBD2,CASSLYARTSGASYEQYF,TGTGCCAGCAGTTTATATGCCCGGACTAGCGGTGCATCCTACGAGCAGTACTTC
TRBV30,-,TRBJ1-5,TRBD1,CAWSSSGTGGNQPQHF,TGTGCCTGGAGTTCTTCCGGGACAGGGGGCAATCAGCCCCAGCATTTT
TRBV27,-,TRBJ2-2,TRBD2,CASSYSSGTGELFF,TGTGCCAGCAGTTATTCTAGCGGCACCGGGGAGCTGTTTTTT
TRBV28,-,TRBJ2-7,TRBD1,CASSFPRDRGGSYEQYF,TGTGCCAGCAGTTTCCCGCGGGACAGGGGAGGGTCCTACGAGCAGTACTTC
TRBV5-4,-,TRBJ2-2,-,CASSFRTGELFF,TGTGCCAGCAGCTTCCGAACCGGGGAGCTGTTTTTT
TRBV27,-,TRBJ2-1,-,CASSGMTRSYNEQFF,TGTGCCAGCAGCGGTATGACGAGATCCTACAATGAGCAGTTCTTC
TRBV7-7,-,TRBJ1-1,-,CASSPSPNTEAFF,TGTGCCAGCAGCCCTTCCCCGAACACTGAAGCTTTCTTT
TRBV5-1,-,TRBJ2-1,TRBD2,CASSFWSGNNEQFF,TGCGCCAGCAGCTTCTGGAGCGGGAACAATGAGCAGTTCTTC
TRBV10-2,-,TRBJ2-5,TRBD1,CASSYTGTVQETQYF,TGCGCCAGCAGTTATACCGGGACAGTTCAAGAGACCCAGTACTTC
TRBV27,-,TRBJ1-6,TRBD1,CASGRGTVNSPLHF,TGTGCCAGCGGTAGGGGGACAGTTAATTCACCCCTCCACTTT
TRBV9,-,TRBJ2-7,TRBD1,CASSSGDSYEQYF,TGTGCCAGCAGCTCCGGGGACAGCTACGAGCAGTACTTC
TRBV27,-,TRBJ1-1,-,CASSPWVGSRVVEAFF,TGTGCCAGCAGTCCGTGGGTGGGGAGCCGTGTCGTTGAAGCTTTCTTT
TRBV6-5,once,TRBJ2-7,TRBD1,CASRRQGNDEQYF,TGTGCCAGCAGGCGACAGGGAAACGACGAGCAGTACTTC
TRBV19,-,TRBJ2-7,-,CASSISGSPNEQYF,TGTGCCAGTAGTATTTCAGGGTCTCCTAATGAGCAGTACTTC
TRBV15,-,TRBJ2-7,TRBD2,CATSRAGGPAYEQYF,TGTGCCACCAGCAGAGCGGGAGGGCCGGCCTACGAGCAGTACTTC
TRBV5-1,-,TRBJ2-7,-,CASGGTAPDEQYF,TGCGCCAGCGGGGGGACAGCCCCCGACGAGCAGTACTTC